The rows below give T cell receptor beta chains drawn from one sample of a study of T cells in localized non-small cell lung cancer. The protocol was immunoSEQ multiplex PCR, while the TCRdb copy is restricted to in-frame clones and leaves out a portion. The repertoire holds roughly 70,000 clones, approximately 87% seen once, with roughly a fifth in the top ten. The sample here was peripheral blood, taken before any cancer treatment. The receptors derive from a male donor at least 60 years old with stage III squamous cell lung carcinoma. Both conserved end residues are part of each CDR3. The D gene is left open where the match is weak. The listing skips clone size in some rows; elsewhere it reads once, few, many or a size class.

d_call | clone_size | j_call | v_call | cdr3_nt | cdr3_aa
- | - | TRBJ1-3 | TRBV7-9 | TGTGCCAGCAGCCGAACTGTGAGCTCTGGAAACACCATATATTTT | CASSRTVSSGNTIYF
- | few | TRBJ1-5 | TRBV6-5 | TGTGCCAGCAGCAGTGGGGGTAAGCAGCCCCAGCATTTT | CASSSGGKQPQHF
- | once | TRBJ2-6 | TRBV7-2 | TGTGCCAGCAGCTCCTCGACAGGACTCCTGACTTTC | CASSSSTGLLTF
- | - | TRBJ1-1 | TRBV10-2 | TGCGCCAGCAGTGAGGGAGGAGTCACTGAAGCTTTCTTT | CASSEGGVTEAFF
TRBD1 | - | TRBJ2-1 | TRBV18 | TGTGCCAGCTCACCCGGACAGGGGGCTTACAATGAGCAGTTCTTC | CASSPGQGAYNEQFF
- | few | TRBJ1-5 | TRBV7-3 | TGTGCCACCGCGATAGGGCCTAATCAGCCCCAGCATTTT | CATAIGPNQPQHF
- | - | TRBJ1-4 | TRBV6-6 | TGTGCCAGCAGCCACCAGGCAACTAATGAAAAACTGTTTTTT | CASSHQATNEKLFF
- | - | TRBJ2-5 | TRBV14 | TGTGCCAGCAGCCAAGAAAAACTCATGGGGCGGTCGGAGACCCAGTACTTC | CASSQEKLMGRSETQYF
TRBD1 | - | TRBJ2-7 | TRBV2 | TGTGCCAGCGAGGGGGCCGTTCGCTACGAGCAGTACTTC | CASEGAVRYEQYF
- | - | TRBJ2-5 | TRBV30 | TGTGCCTGGGGAACAGGGACCGAGACCCAGTACTTC | CAWGTGTETQYF
TRBD2 | - | TRBJ2-3 | TRBV19 | TGTGCCAGCGGACTAGCGGGGGGGCCCCCAGATACGCAGTATTTT | CASGLAGGPPDTQYF
TRBD1 | - | TRBJ2-5 | TRBV28 | TGTGCCAGCAGCGGACAGGGACGACAAGAGACCCAGTACTTC | CASSGQGRQETQYF
TRBD1 | - | TRBJ2-7 | TRBV18 | TGTGCCAGCTCACGCTTACGGGACAGGAACGAGCAGTACTTC | CASSRLRDRNEQYF
TRBD1 | - | TRBJ1-6 | TRBV25-1 | TGTGCCAGCAGTGACGCGACAGGGTCAAATTCACCCCTCCACTTT | CASSDATGSNSPLHF
TRBD1 | - | TRBJ2-1 | TRBV28 | TGTGCCAGCAGTGCAACCGGGACAGGGTTTCGGGAGCAGTTCTTC | CASSATGTGFREQFF
- | - | TRBJ1-2 | TRBV28 | TGTGCCAGCAGGGCAGGGCAAAGAGGCTACACCTTC | CASRAGQRGYTF
- | - | TRBJ2-3 | TRBV28 | TGTGCCAGCAGCCCCCCAGGGTATACAGATACGCAGTATTTT | CASSPPGYTDTQYF
- | few | TRBJ2-2 | TRBV7-8 | TGTGCCAGCAGCTTAAACACCGGGGAGCTGTTTTTT | CASSLNTGELFF
TRBD1 | - | TRBJ2-2 | TRBV30 | TGTGCCTGGAGTCCGACAGGGGCTAACACCGGGGAGCTGTTTTTT | CAWSPTGANTGELFF
TRBD1 | - | TRBJ1-2 | TRBV5-1 | TGCGCCAGCAGCCAGAATATAAGATCGGGACAGGAGAACTATGGCTACACCTTC | CASSQNIRSGQENYGYTF
- | - | TRBJ1-1 | TRBV18 | TGTGCCAGCTCACCACCGTCGGGCACTGAAGCTTTCTTT | CASSPPSGTEAFF
- | once | TRBJ2-6 | TRBV27 | TGTGCCAGCAGTCCGACAGCCTCTGGGGCCAACGTCCTGACTTTC | CASSPTASGANVLTF
- | - | TRBJ2-1 | TRBV11-2 | TGTGCCAGCAGCTTAGGCCAGGGCTCCCACAATGAGCAGTTCTTC | CASSLGQGSHNEQFF
TRBD1 | - | TRBJ1-1 | TRBV5-1 | TGCGCCAGCAGCTTGGGGGGCGGGACAGGAAACACTGAAGCTTTCTTT | CASSLGGGTGNTEAFF